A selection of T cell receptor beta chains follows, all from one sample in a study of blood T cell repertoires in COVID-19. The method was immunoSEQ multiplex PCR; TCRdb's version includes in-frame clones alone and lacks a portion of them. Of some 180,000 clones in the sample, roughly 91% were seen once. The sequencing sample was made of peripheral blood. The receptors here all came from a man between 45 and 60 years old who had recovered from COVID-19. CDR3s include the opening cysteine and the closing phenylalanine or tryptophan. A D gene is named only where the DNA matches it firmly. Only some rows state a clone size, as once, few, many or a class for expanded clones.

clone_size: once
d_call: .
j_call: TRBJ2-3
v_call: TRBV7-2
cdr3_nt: TGTGCCAGCAGCTTAGGTCGGTTTCCGCCAGATACGCAGTATTTT
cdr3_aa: CASSLGRFPPDTQYF

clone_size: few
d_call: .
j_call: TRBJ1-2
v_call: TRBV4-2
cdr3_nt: TGTGCCAGCAGCCAACCTGGGACAATTGATGTCGGCTACACCTTC
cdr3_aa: CASSQPGTIDVGYTF

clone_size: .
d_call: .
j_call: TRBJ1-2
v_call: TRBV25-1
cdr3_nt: TGTGCCAGCAGTGAAGGTCTAGGGGTTGATGGGTATGGCTACACCTTC
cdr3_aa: CASSEGLGVDGYGYTF

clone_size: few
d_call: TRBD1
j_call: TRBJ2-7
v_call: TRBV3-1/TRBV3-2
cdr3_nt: TGTGCCAGCAGCCAACCCGGGACAGAAGGCTACGAGCAGTACTTC
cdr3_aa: CASSQPGTEGYEQYF

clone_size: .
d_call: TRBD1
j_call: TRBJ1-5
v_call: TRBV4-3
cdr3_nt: TGCGCCAGCAGCCCAAGAAGGCAGGGGGTGAACAATCAGCCCCAGCATTTT
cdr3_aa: CASSPRRQGVNNQPQHF

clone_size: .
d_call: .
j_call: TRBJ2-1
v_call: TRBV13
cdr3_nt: TGTGCCAGCAGCCCAGAGGGTGATAGTCCGACGTACAATGAGCAGTTCTTC
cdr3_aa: CASSPEGDSPTYNEQFF

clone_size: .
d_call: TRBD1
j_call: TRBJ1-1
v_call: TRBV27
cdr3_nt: TGTGCCAGCAGTTTATTAGGCACAGGGGGCGGGAGTGCTTTCTTT
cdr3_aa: CASSLLGTGGGSAFF

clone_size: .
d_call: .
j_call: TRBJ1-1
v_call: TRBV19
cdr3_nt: TGTGCCAGTAGTATAAGGGGGGGCAAAGACACTGAAGCTTTCTTT
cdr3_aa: CASSIRGGKDTEAFF

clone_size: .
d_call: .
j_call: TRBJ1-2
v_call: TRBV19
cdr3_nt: TGTGCCAGTAGTATAGCTAATGACTATGGCTACACCTTC
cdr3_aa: CASSIANDYGYTF

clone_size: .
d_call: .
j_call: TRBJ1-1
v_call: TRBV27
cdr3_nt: TGTGCCAGCAGTCTCTATATGAACACTGAAGCTTTCTTT
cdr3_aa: CASSLYMNTEAFF

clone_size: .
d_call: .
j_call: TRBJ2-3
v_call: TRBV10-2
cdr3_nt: TGCGCCAGCAGAGGGGCAGGGAATACAGATACGCAGTATTTT
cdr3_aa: CASRGAGNTDTQYF

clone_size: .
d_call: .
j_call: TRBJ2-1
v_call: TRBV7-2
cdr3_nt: TGTGCCAGCAGCTTATTCCCCCCGGACTACACCTACAATGAGCAGTTCTTC
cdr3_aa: CASSLFPPDYTYNEQFF

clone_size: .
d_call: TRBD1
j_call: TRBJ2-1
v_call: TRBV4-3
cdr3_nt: TGCGCCAGCAGCCAAAAGGGACAGGGGGGATACAATGAGCAGTTCTTC
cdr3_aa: CASSQKGQGGYNEQFF

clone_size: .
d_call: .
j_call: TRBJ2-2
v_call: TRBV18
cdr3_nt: TGTGCCAGCTCACGGAGGGTCGGAGAGGAGCTGTTTTTT
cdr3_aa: CASSRRVGEELFF

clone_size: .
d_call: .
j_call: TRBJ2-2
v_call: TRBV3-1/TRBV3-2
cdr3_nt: TGTGCCAGCAGCCGAAAGGGCGGGGACAGCAACACCGGGGAGCTGTTTTTT
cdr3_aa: CASSRKGGDSNTGELFF

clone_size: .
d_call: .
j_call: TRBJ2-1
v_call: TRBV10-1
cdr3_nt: TGCGCCAGCAGTGATGGCGGGTGGGGATACAATGAGCAGTTCTTC
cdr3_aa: CASSDGGWGYNEQFF

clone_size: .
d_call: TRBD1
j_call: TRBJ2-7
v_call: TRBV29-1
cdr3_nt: TGCAGCGTTGAACTCCGGGACAGGGGGTCCTACGAGCAGTACTTC
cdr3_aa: CSVELRDRGSYEQYF

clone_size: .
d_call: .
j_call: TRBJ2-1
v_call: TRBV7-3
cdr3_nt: TGTGCCAGCAGCTTCGTCCACCGGGATGAGCAGTTCTTC
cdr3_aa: CASSFVHRDEQFF

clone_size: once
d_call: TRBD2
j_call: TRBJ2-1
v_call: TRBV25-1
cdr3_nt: TGTGCCAGCAGTGAATCGGGGGGGCGGACCTACAATGAGCAGTTCTTC
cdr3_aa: CASSESGGRTYNEQFF

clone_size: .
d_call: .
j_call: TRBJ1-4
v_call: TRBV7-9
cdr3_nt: TGTGCCAGCAGCTTAGGGGACCGCCAGGGGGAAAAACTGTTTTTT
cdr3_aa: CASSLGDRQGEKLFF

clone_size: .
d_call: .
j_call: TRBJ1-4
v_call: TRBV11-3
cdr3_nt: TGTGCCAGCAGTTCGGGAGTACCTAATGAAAAACTGTTTTTT
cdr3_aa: CASSSGVPNEKLFF

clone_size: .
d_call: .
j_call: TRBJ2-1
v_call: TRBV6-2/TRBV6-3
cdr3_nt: TGTGCCAGCAGTCCGCGAGACCGCAGGCGCTCCTACAATGAGCAGTTCTTC
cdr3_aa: CASSPRDRRRSYNEQFF